The 30 T cell receptor beta chains below all came from one sample that was sequenced in a study of control samples from healthy donors and cancer patients. Repertoires were generated with immunoSEQ multiplex PCR, while TCRdb's copy carries only in-frame clones and drops some. The table has 200,000 or so clones, around 94% seen once. Sequences were obtained from blood. These TCRs come from a man aged 50 to 59 in good health.

This clone came up a few times. V usage is TRBV20-1 and J usage is TRBJ1-1; D remains ambiguous. The CDR3 runs 14 residues. V dropped 3 bases and J dropped 4 bases, with 15 bases sitting between them. Germline V gives CDR1 DFQATT, CDR2 SNEGSKA (reference sequence). CDR3 in DNA: TGCAGTGCTAGTGCTCCTGGGGTGAGCACTGAAGCTTTCTTT. Translating it yields CSASAPGVSTEAFF.

The rearrangement links TRBV15 to TRBJ2-5, with D perhaps matching TRBD1 (6 bases). Germline CDR1 reads LNHNV; CDR2 reads YYDKDF (reference sequence). This CDR3 comprises 13 residues. V lost 5 bases, J lost 5 bases, and 12 bases lay in between. The CDR3 region has the DNA TGTGCCACCAGCGCCCAGGGGAGTGAGACCCAGTACTTC. This encodes CATSAQGSETQYF.

The CDR3 is CASSITGTYGYTF. CDR3 nucleotide sequence: TGTGCCAGTAGTATCACCGGCACCTATGGCTACACCTTC. The chain recombines TRBV19 with TRBJ1-2; D gene ambiguous. V lost 3 bases and J lost 4, with 9 bases in between. Germline loops: CDR1 LNHDA, CDR2 SQIVND (reference sequence). This CDR3 is built from 13 residues.

The V gene is TRBV6-5, the J gene TRBJ1-5, with D maybe TRBD1 (5 bases). Trimming cost V 7 bases and J 0 bases, with 7 bases left between them. The CDR3 is 13 amino acids. The germline V gene has CDR1 MNHEY and CDR2 SVGAGI. The CDR3 spells CASNGGSNQPQHF. For the CDR3, the DNA is TGTGCCAGCAACGGGGGTAGCAATCAGCCCCAGCATTTT.

The rearrangement uses TRBV6-5 and TRBJ2-3; no clear D gene. CDR3 size: 12 residues. Germline loops: CDR1 MNHEY, CDR2 SVGAGI. The ends were cut back, 11 bases at V and 1 base at J, with 10 bases in the middle. The DNA of the CDR3 is TGTGCCGGCAAAATGGGCACAGATACGCAGTATTTT. This gives the protein CAGKMGTDTQYF.

The rearrangement links TRBV6-1 to TRBJ1-4, with D unresolved. Germline loops: CDR1 MNHNS, CDR2 SASEGT. The V end lost 1 base, the J end lost 2 bases, and 17 bases lay between the germline ends. This CDR3 contains 18 residues. The CDR3 DNA sequence: TGTGCCAGCAGTGAAGTCGGAAGCGGAGAGGGCACTAATGAAAAACTGTTTTTT. As protein: CASSEVGSGEGTNEKLFF.

The CDR3 spells CASSPGQNYGYTF. CDR3 in DNA: TGCGCCAGCAGCCCGGGACAGAACTATGGCTACACCTTC. The V gene is TRBV5-1, the J gene TRBJ1-2; 7 positions match TRBD1. Germline-derived CDR1 and CDR2 are SGHRS and YFSETQ. V shed 4 bases, J shed 2 bases, and the junction held 2 bases outside the gene matches. CDR3 length: 13 residues.

J is TRBJ1-4 and V is TRBV18, with TRBD1 as a possible D gene (6 bases). This CDR3 has 14 residues. Germline V CDR1 and CDR2: KGHSH, LQKENI. The V end lost 4 bases, the J end lost 3 bases, and 9 bases lay between the germline ends. CDR3 coding DNA: TGTGCCAGCTCACAGGACAGATCTAATGAAAAACTGTTTTTT. Translated, it gives CASSQDRSNEKLFF. Supplemented by reference TRBV18 and TRBJ1-4, the full variable domain reads NAGVMQNPRHLVRRRGQEARLRCSPMKGHSHVYWYRQLPEEGLKFMVYLQKENIIDESGMPKERFSAEFPKEGPSILRIQQVVRGDSAAYFCASSQDRSNEKLFFGSGTQLSVL.

The J gene is TRBJ2-2, the V gene TRBV24-1; 8 nucleotides match TRBD1. The CDR3 totals 14 residues. V lost 6 bases to trimming and J lost 5 bases; unmatched junction nucleotides: 4. CDR1 and CDR2 from the germline V gene are KGHDR and SFDVKD. The CDR3 DNA reads TGTGCCACCAGTCAACAGGGGGGAACCGGGGAGCTGTTTTTT. Translation: CATSQQGGTGELFF.

The V and J genes are TRBV9 and TRBJ2-4, with D perhaps matching TRBD1 (5 bases). Germline assignment: CDR1 SGDLS and CDR2 YYNGEE. The CDR3 sequence is 14 residues long. Trimming removed 4 bases at V and 7 bases at J, with 15 bases between. The DNA of the CDR3 is TGTGCCAGCAGCCCCAGCCAGGGCCTGAACATTCAGTACTTC. This translates into CASSPSQGLNIQYF.

CDR3 loop: CAIRGTGELFF. The CDR3 coding sequence is TGTGCCATCAGGGGTACCGGGGAGCTGTTTTTT. J is TRBJ2-2 and V is TRBV10-3; D not certain. Trimming shortened V by 6 bases and J by 5 bases, and 4 bases separated the two germline ends. Per germline, CDR1 ENHRY and CDR2 SYGVKD. The CDR3 consists of 11 residues.

This chain uses TRBV29-1 with TRBJ2-7, with D perhaps given as TRBD1 or TRBD2 (6 bases each). Germline V gene lookup returns CDR1 SQVTM and CDR2 ANQGSEA. Trimming took 7 bases from V and 1 from J, leaving 17 bases between them. This CDR3 region has 14 residues. In nucleotides, the CDR3 is TGCAGCGCCGTCGGGGGCATACCATCCTACGAGCAGTACTTC. Protein product: CSAVGGIPSYEQYF.

The rearrangement links TRBV7-9 to TRBJ2-7; tentative D call: TRBD2 (6 bases). V was shortened by 5 bases and J by 7 bases, with 15 bases between the two germline ends. The CDR3 contains 13 residues. The germline V gene has CDR1 SEHNR and CDR2 FQNEAQ (reference sequence). The CDR3: CASSGGGAGEQYF. The CDR3, as DNA: TGTGCCAGCAGCGGAGGAGGGGCGGGGGAGCAGTACTTC.

The gene calls are TRBV28 and TRBJ1-2, with 7 bases aligning to TRBD1. The trim removed 3 bases at V and 3 bases at J, leaving 7 bases unmatched. CDR3 length equals 15 residues. Germline V gives CDR1 MDHEN, CDR2 SYDVKM. DNA of the CDR3: TGTGCCAGCAGTTTGGGAGGGACAGCCCACTATGGCTACACCTTC. Its translation: CASSLGGTAHYGYTF.

Worth noting for this clone: The same CDR3 arises from other DNA sequences in this sample as well. This chain connects TRBV5-1 to TRBJ1-5; no definite D call. This CDR3 has 13 amino acids. CDR1 and CDR2 from the germline V gene are SGHRS and YFSETQ. V lost 3 bases and J lost 0, with 4 bases in between. The CDR3: CASSSDSNQPQHF. The CDR3 region has the DNA TGCGCCAGCAGCTCTGATAGCAATCAGCCCCAGCATTTT.

The V and J genes are TRBV19 and TRBJ1-5, with TRBD1 as a possible D gene (6 bases). The ends were cut back, 4 bases at V and 0 bases at J, with 10 bases in the middle. The CDR3 totals 15 residues. CDR1 and CDR2 from the germline V gene are LNHDA and SQIVND (reference sequence). For the CDR3, the DNA is TGTGCCAGTAGTACTGGGACACTTAGCAATCAGCCCCAGCATTTT. It is translated as CASSTGTLSNQPQHF. Complete variable domain (other parts from reference TRBV19 and TRBJ1-5): DGGITQSPKYLFRKEGQNVTLSCEQNLNHDAMYWYRQDPGQGLRLIYYSQIVNDFQKGDIAEGYSVSREKKESFPLTVTSAQKNPTAFYLCASSTGTLSNQPQHFGDGTRLSIL.

V and J are TRBV25-1 and TRBJ2-7; D remains ambiguous. The length of the CDR3 is 16 residues. Germline lookup yields CDR1 MGHDK and CDR2 SYGVNS. The V and J ends lost 3 bases and 1 base respectively, with 16 bases between them. CDR3 nucleotides: TGTGCCAGCAGTGATTACAAGGTCGATACTTCCTACGAGCAGTACGTC. This translates into CASSDYKVDTSYEQYV.

The chain couples TRBV5-1 to TRBJ2-6; a weak D match, TRBD1 (6 bases). The CDR3 totals 17 residues. Trimming took off 1 base at V and 0 bases at J, with 11 bases between the two ends. CDR1 is SGHRS and CDR2 is YFSETQ in the germline V gene. CDR3 residues: CASSLNRVGSGANVLTF. DNA for the CDR3: TGCGCCAGCAGCTTGAACAGGGTGGGCTCTGGGGCCAACGTCCTGACTTTC.

The CDR3 DNA is TGCGCCAGCAGCGCGGACGGAATTAATTCACCCCTCCACTTT. Its protein product is CASSADGINSPLHF. The chain links TRBV5-1 to TRBJ1-6, with D uncertain. Trimming removed 4 bases from V and 6 bases from J, with 11 bases in between. The germline gives CDR1 SGHRS, CDR2 YFSETQ. The CDR3 sequence is 14 residues long. Full variable domain (missing parts from reference TRBV5-1 and TRBJ1-6): KAGVTQTPRYLIKTRGQQVTLSCSPISGHRSVSWYQQTPGQGLQFLFEYFSETQRNKGNFPGRFSGRQFSNSRSEMNVSTLELGDSALYLCASSADGINSPLHFGNGTRLTVT.

The genes are TRBV3-1 (or the pseudogene TRBV3-2) and TRBJ2-2, with 8 bases that match TRBD2. Germline CDR1 is LGHDT and CDR2 is YNNKEL (reference sequence). This CDR3 spans 15 amino acids. The V and J ends lost 3 bases and 2 bases, in that order; junction bases with no gene match: 2. CDR3 region: CASSQSGGNTGELFF. The CDR3 DNA follows: TGTGCCAGCAGCCAGAGCGGGGGCAACACCGGGGAGCTGTTTTTT.

The genes are TRBV27 and TRBJ2-2; 7 nucleotides agree with TRBD2. With 4 bases clipped from V and 3 bases from J, the junction kept 5 bases outside the gene matches. CDR3 length equals 15 residues. Per the germline V gene, CDR1 is MNHEY and CDR2 is SMNVEV (reference sequence). Here the CDR3 reads CASSYGGTHTGELFF. In nucleotides, the CDR3 is TGTGCCAGCAGTTACGGGGGGACCCACACCGGGGAGCTGTTTTTT.

The rearrangement links TRBV7-9 to TRBJ1-4, with D perhaps matching TRBD1 (5 bases). V was clipped by 11 bases and J by 5 bases, with 15 bases between them. CDR3 length: 13 residues. CDR1 is SEHNR, CDR2 FQNEAQ, per germline (reference sequence). CDR3 sequence reads: CAGQRGQNEKLFF. CDR3 DNA sequence: TGTGCCGGCCAAAGGGGCCAGAATGAAAAACTGTTTTTT.

In DNA, the CDR3 is TGTGCCAGCAGTTCCGGGCTGAACACTGAAGCTTTCTTT. Residues: CASSSGLNTEAFF. This chain links TRBV6-5 with TRBJ1-1; D not certain. Germline CDR1 reads MNHEY; CDR2 reads SVGAGI. CDR3 length: 13 residues. Trimming took 4 bases from V and 0 from J, leaving 6 bases between them.

This clone was seen once. The CDR3 sequence is CASSLGQGIQPQHF. The CDR3 DNA follows: TGTGCCAGCAGCCTCGGACAGGGTATTCAGCCCCAGCATTTT. The chain combines TRBV2 with TRBJ1-5, with 8 bases lining up with TRBD1. Germline CDR1 and CDR2: SNHLY and FYNNEI. The CDR3 has 14 residues. J was trimmed by 6 bases and V by 6 bases; bases with no gene match: 7.

The chain uses TRBV6-5 and TRBJ2-2; TRBD2 matches 14 bases. The CDR3 has 15 residues. The germline V gene has CDR1 MNHEY and CDR2 SVGAGI. V gave up 6 bases and J gave up 7 bases; unmatched junction bases: 4. This CDR3 reads CASRTSGGVVGELFF. As DNA, the CDR3 is TGTGCCAGCAGGACTAGCGGGGGGGTGGTCGGGGAGCTGTTTTTT.

The chain links TRBV5-4 to TRBJ1-4, with 7 positions matching TRBD1. The ends lost 3 bases at V and 0 bases at J; junction bases unmatched: 2. Germline V gene lookup returns CDR1 SGHNT and CDR2 YYREEE (reference sequence). The CDR3 length is 15 residues. The CDR3 nucleotides read TGTGCCAGCAGCTGGGACAGAGCAACTAATGAAAAACTGTTTTTT. Amino acid sequence: CASSWDRATNEKLFF. Together with reference TRBV5-4 and TRBJ1-4, the CDR3 gives the full variable domain: ETGVTQSPTHLIKTRGQQVTLRCSSQSGHNTVSWYQQALGQGPQFIFQYYREEENGRGNFPPRFSGLQFPNYSSELNVNALELDDSALYLCASSWDRATNEKLFFGSGTQLSVL.

The V gene is TRBV9, the J gene TRBJ2-5, with no clear D. This CDR3 is 13 amino acids long. Germline V gene lookup returns CDR1 SGDLS and CDR2 YYNGEE. Trimming left V 2 bases short and J 5 bases short, with 10 bases between. Here the CDR3 DNA reads TGTGCCAGCAGCGTTAGGGTGGAGGAGACCCAGTACTTC. It encodes CASSVRVEETQYF.

This chain uses TRBV3-1 (or the pseudogene TRBV3-2) with TRBJ2-6; no definite D call. From germline, CDR1 is LGHDT and CDR2 YNNKEL (reference sequence). V was clipped by 0 bases and J by 0 bases, with 6 bases between them. This CDR3 is built from 16 residues. The DNA of the CDR3 is TGTGCCAGCAGCCAAGACCTATTCTCTGGGGCCAACGTCCTGACTTTC. Protein product: CASSQDLFSGANVLTF.

CDR3 sequence: CASSPQVNYGYTF. In DNA, the CDR3 is TGTGCCAGCAGTCCCCAGGTCAACTATGGCTACACCTTC. The rearrangement links TRBV27 to TRBJ1-2; D remains ambiguous. V lost 5 bases, J lost 2 bases, and 9 bases lay in between. There are 13 residues in the CDR3. Germline V gene data show CDR1 as MNHEY and CDR2 as SMNVEV (reference sequence).

The V and J genes are TRBV7-9 and TRBJ2-4; 9 bases are shared with TRBD2. J was trimmed by 8 bases and V by 5 bases; bases with no gene match: 13. Germline assignment: CDR1 SEHNR and CDR2 FQNEAQ (reference sequence). The CDR3 totals 16 residues. The CDR3 spells CASSPPAVAGVDIQYF. The CDR3 coding sequence is TGTGCCAGCAGCCCGCCGGCGGTAGCGGGGGTAGACATTCAGTACTTC.